This TCR beta chain was captured in a study of cytomegalovirus exposure and HLA in healthy donors. Study-wide results and limits: Analysis performed later showed TCR beta chains linked to HLA being more clonally expanded than equally common others. Rates of TCR association differed by HLA locus in a later analysis, with DRB1 highest and HLA-C lowest. An analysis done earlier found most TCR beta V segments productive about 90% or about 30% of the time.

The PCR made use of 60 Vbeta and 13 Jbeta primers. Only in-frame clones appear in the TCRdb table, and some are missing; sequencing was by immunoSEQ multiplex PCR. The sample holds about 150,000 clones; roughly 80% are singletons and the top ten take 4.5% to 5.5%. Donors likely had unrecorded immune exposures despite being nominally healthy when sampled. Between the trimmed V and J ends, which lost 0 bases and 7 bases, there was a span of 13 bases. In germline, CDR1 is SNHLY, CDR2 FYNNEI. The CDR3 covers 15 residues. This clone has just one count. The antigen is undetermined. The sequenced sample was PBMCs. V usage is TRBV2 and J usage is TRBJ1-5, with D maybe TRBD1 (6 bases). This clonotype was obtained from a man younger than 35 in good health and CMV-seronegative. CDR3 DNA sequence: TGTGCCAGCAGTGAAGCAGCGGGGGGCAGACAGCCCCAGCATTTT. This gives the protein CASSEAAGGRQPQHF.